These T cell receptor beta chains were read from a single sample in a study of blood T cell repertoires in COVID-19. TCRdb keeps only in-frame clones here, not all; method: immunoSEQ multiplex PCR. The table lists fewer than 200,000 clones, about 80% of them singletons, with roughly 8.6% in the top ten. The source material was peripheral blood. Source of these receptors: a man in his sixties with acute or convalescent COVID-19. The CDR3 runs from the conserved cysteine through the conserved F or W. The order of the fields is D gene, J gene, CDR3 length, V gene, clone size, CDR3 protein, CDR3 DNA. The D gene is left open where the match is weak. For some rows the clone size is stated as once, few or many, or as a class when expanded; others skip it.

d_call: TRBD2; j_call: TRBJ2-1; cdr3_length: 16; v_call: TRBV19; clone_size: -; cdr3_aa: CASSMKAGGSTHEQFF; cdr3_nt: TGTGCCAGTAGTATGAAGGCGGGGGGGTCGACCCATGAGCAGTTCTTC
d_call: -; j_call: TRBJ1-5; cdr3_length: 15; v_call: TRBV6-2/TRBV6-3; clone_size: once; cdr3_aa: CASSLAGIGNQPQHF; cdr3_nt: TGTGCCAGCAGTTTGGCAGGGATTGGCAATCAGCCCCAGCATTTT
d_call: -; j_call: TRBJ2-3; cdr3_length: 13; v_call: TRBV30; clone_size: -; cdr3_aa: CAWSVGLTDTQYF; cdr3_nt: TGTGCCTGGAGTGTTGGACTCACAGATACGCAGTATTTT
d_call: -; j_call: TRBJ1-2; cdr3_length: 14; v_call: TRBV6-4; clone_size: -; cdr3_aa: CASSDQAGWGGYTF; cdr3_nt: TGTGCCAGCAGTGACCAAGCAGGGTGGGGTGGCTACACCTTC
d_call: TRBD1; j_call: TRBJ2-7; cdr3_length: 15; v_call: TRBV7-8; clone_size: few; cdr3_aa: CASSFETGGSYEQYF; cdr3_nt: TGTGCCAGCAGCTTTGAGACAGGGGGCTCCTACGAGCAGTACTTC
d_call: TRBD1; j_call: TRBJ1-6; cdr3_length: 15; v_call: TRBV27; clone_size: -; cdr3_aa: CASSPRQGGNSPLHF; cdr3_nt: TGTGCCAGCAGTCCCCGACAGGGGGGCAATTCACCCCTCCACTTT
d_call: TRBD1; j_call: TRBJ2-1; cdr3_length: 16; v_call: TRBV24-1; clone_size: -; cdr3_aa: CATSDRTGGPVNEQFF; cdr3_nt: TGTGCCACCAGTGATCGGACAGGGGGCCCCGTGAATGAGCAGTTCTTC
d_call: TRBD1; j_call: TRBJ2-7; cdr3_length: 15; v_call: TRBV5-1; clone_size: -; cdr3_aa: CASSPRQGSSYEQYF; cdr3_nt: TGCGCCAGCAGCCCCAGACAGGGTAGCTCCTACGAGCAGTACTTC
d_call: -; j_call: TRBJ1-1; cdr3_length: 15; v_call: TRBV5-4; clone_size: -; cdr3_aa: CASSLAPGKNTEAFF; cdr3_nt: TGTGCCAGCAGCTTGGCCCCAGGGAAGAACACTGAAGCTTTCTTT
d_call: TRBD1; j_call: TRBJ1-2; cdr3_length: 17; v_call: TRBV25-1; clone_size: -; cdr3_aa: CASSEVPGQGKDNGYTF; cdr3_nt: TGTGCCAGCAGTGAAGTCCCGGGACAGGGGAAAGACAATGGCTACACCTTC
d_call: -; j_call: TRBJ2-3; cdr3_length: 16; v_call: TRBV5-1; clone_size: -; cdr3_aa: CASSFGRGRGTDTQYF; cdr3_nt: TGCGCCAGCAGCTTCGGGCGGGGAAGGGGCACAGATACGCAGTATTTT
d_call: -; j_call: TRBJ1-2; cdr3_length: 14; v_call: TRBV5-1; clone_size: -; cdr3_aa: CASSSLTASYGYTF; cdr3_nt: TGCGCCAGCAGCTCCTTGACAGCCTCCTATGGCTACACCTTC
d_call: -; j_call: TRBJ1-5; cdr3_length: 13; v_call: TRBV30; clone_size: -; cdr3_aa: CAWSGNSNQPQHF; cdr3_nt: TGTGCCTGGAGTGGTAATAGCAATCAGCCCCAGCATTTT
d_call: -; j_call: TRBJ1-2; cdr3_length: 14; v_call: TRBV11-2; clone_size: -; cdr3_aa: CASSPKDRDYGYTF; cdr3_nt: TGTGCCAGCAGCCCGAAAGACAGAGACTATGGCTACACCTTC
d_call: -; j_call: TRBJ1-5; cdr3_length: 15; v_call: TRBV5-1; clone_size: -; cdr3_aa: CASSASSGRGQPQHF; cdr3_nt: TGCGCCAGCAGCGCTTCTTCAGGACGGGGTCAGCCCCAGCATTTT
d_call: TRBD1; j_call: TRBJ2-2; cdr3_length: 15; v_call: TRBV19; clone_size: few; cdr3_aa: CASSPGGLNTGELFF; cdr3_nt: TGTGCCAGTAGCCCAGGGGGTCTTAACACCGGGGAGCTGTTTTTT
d_call: TRBD1; j_call: TRBJ1-2; cdr3_length: 14; v_call: TRBV18; clone_size: -; cdr3_aa: CASSLTDRAGGYTF; cdr3_nt: TGTGCCAGCTCACTGACGGACAGGGCTGGTGGCTACACCTTC
d_call: -; j_call: TRBJ1-4; cdr3_length: 15; v_call: TRBV5-5; clone_size: -; cdr3_aa: CASRWTAQNNEKLFF; cdr3_nt: TGTGCCAGCAGATGGACAGCCCAAAATAATGAAAAACTGTTTTTT
d_call: -; j_call: TRBJ1-3; cdr3_length: 16; v_call: TRBV5-1; clone_size: -; cdr3_aa: CASSIQGPYSGNTIYF; cdr3_nt: TGCGCCAGCAGCATACAGGGCCCATACTCTGGAAACACCATATATTTT
d_call: TRBD1; j_call: TRBJ1-4; cdr3_length: 15; v_call: TRBV29-1; clone_size: -; cdr3_aa: CSAQTGTATNEKLFF; cdr3_nt: TGCAGCGCCCAGACAGGGACGGCAACTAATGAAAAACTGTTTTTT
d_call: -; j_call: TRBJ2-1; cdr3_length: 15; v_call: TRBV5-1; clone_size: -; cdr3_aa: CASSHVNRRSNEQFF; cdr3_nt: TGCGCCAGCAGCCACGTCAATAGGCGGTCCAATGAGCAGTTCTTC
d_call: -; j_call: TRBJ1-1; cdr3_length: 14; v_call: TRBV6-1; clone_size: -; cdr3_aa: CASSEGDRYTEAFF; cdr3_nt: TGTGCCAGCAGTGAGGGTGACAGATACACTGAAGCTTTCTTT
d_call: -; j_call: TRBJ1-1; cdr3_length: 16; v_call: TRBV5-1; clone_size: -; cdr3_aa: CASSPSRGGANTEAFF; cdr3_nt: TGCGCCAGCAGCCCCTCCCGTGGGGGGGCGAACACTGAAGCTTTCTTT
d_call: -; j_call: TRBJ1-2; cdr3_length: 15; v_call: TRBV12-5; clone_size: -; cdr3_aa: CASGFPGSRRYGYTF; cdr3_nt: TGTGCTAGTGGTTTTCCGGGATCCCGAAGGTATGGCTACACCTTC
d_call: -; j_call: TRBJ1-5; cdr3_length: 14; v_call: TRBV5-1; clone_size: -; cdr3_aa: CASSQGHSNQPQHF; cdr3_nt: TGCGCCAGCAGCCAAGGACATAGCAATCAGCCCCAGCATTTT
d_call: -; j_call: TRBJ1-2; cdr3_length: 14; v_call: TRBV13; clone_size: -; cdr3_aa: CASSSPEQHYGYTF; cdr3_nt: TGTGCCAGCAGCTCCCCAGAACAGCACTATGGCTACACCTTC
d_call: TRBD2; j_call: TRBJ2-3; cdr3_length: 16; v_call: TRBV7-9; clone_size: once; cdr3_aa: CASSGGLAGNDDTQYF; cdr3_nt: TGTGCCAGCAGCGGGGGACTAGCGGGGAACGACGATACGCAGTATTTT
d_call: TRBD1; j_call: TRBJ1-2; cdr3_length: 14; v_call: TRBV2; clone_size: -; cdr3_aa: CASSARTGRDGYTF; cdr3_nt: TGTGCCAGCAGCGCGAGGACAGGCAGGGATGGCTACACCTTC
d_call: TRBD2; j_call: TRBJ2-3; cdr3_length: 17; v_call: TRBV7-2; clone_size: -; cdr3_aa: CASSFSGLAGNTDTQYF; cdr3_nt: TGTGCCAGCAGCTTCTCGGGACTAGCGGGAAACACAGATACGCAGTATTTT
d_call: TRBD1; j_call: TRBJ2-7; cdr3_length: 14; v_call: TRBV5-1; clone_size: few; cdr3_aa: CASSFGTGDYEQYF; cdr3_nt: TGCGCCAGCAGCTTCGGGACAGGGGACTACGAGCAGTACTTC
d_call: -; j_call: TRBJ2-2; cdr3_length: 13; v_call: TRBV9; clone_size: -; cdr3_aa: CASSVTIGGELFF; cdr3_nt: TGTGCCAGCAGCGTAACGATCGGGGGGGAGCTGTTTTTT
d_call: TRBD2; j_call: TRBJ2-1; cdr3_length: 17; v_call: TRBV6-2/TRBV6-3; clone_size: once; cdr3_aa: CASSYVPGREVDNEQFF; cdr3_nt: TGTGCCAGCAGTTACGTTCCAGGGCGGGAGGTCGACAATGAGCAGTTCTTC
d_call: TRBD1; j_call: TRBJ2-1; cdr3_length: 15; v_call: TRBV7-2; clone_size: -; cdr3_aa: CASSLAGTGMDEQFF; cdr3_nt: TGTGCCAGCAGCTTAGCGGGGACAGGGATGGATGAGCAGTTCTTC
d_call: -; j_call: TRBJ2-1; cdr3_length: 19; v_call: TRBV4-1; clone_size: -; cdr3_aa: CASSQEPPTPDRYYNEQFF; cdr3_nt: TGCGCCAGCAGCCAAGAGCCCCCGACCCCCGACAGGTACTACAATGAGCAGTTCTTC
d_call: TRBD1; j_call: TRBJ1-4; cdr3_length: 14; v_call: TRBV9; clone_size: -; cdr3_aa: CASSAGTGVEKLFF; cdr3_nt: TGTGCCAGCAGCGCCGGGACAGGGGTGGAAAAACTGTTTTTT
d_call: -; j_call: TRBJ2-1; cdr3_length: 11; v_call: TRBV19; clone_size: -; cdr3_aa: CASSIVGEQFF; cdr3_nt: TGTGCCAGTAGTATCGTCGGGGAGCAGTTCTTC
d_call: -; j_call: TRBJ1-6; cdr3_length: 15; v_call: TRBV30; clone_size: -; cdr3_aa: CAWAPGVDYNSPLHF; cdr3_nt: TGTGCCTGGGCCCCCGGAGTTGATTATAATTCACCCCTCCACTTT
d_call: -; j_call: TRBJ1-1; cdr3_length: 13; v_call: TRBV2; clone_size: once; cdr3_aa: CASSDQVNTEAFF; cdr3_nt: TGTGCCAGCAGTGATCAGGTGAACACTGAAGCTTTCTTT